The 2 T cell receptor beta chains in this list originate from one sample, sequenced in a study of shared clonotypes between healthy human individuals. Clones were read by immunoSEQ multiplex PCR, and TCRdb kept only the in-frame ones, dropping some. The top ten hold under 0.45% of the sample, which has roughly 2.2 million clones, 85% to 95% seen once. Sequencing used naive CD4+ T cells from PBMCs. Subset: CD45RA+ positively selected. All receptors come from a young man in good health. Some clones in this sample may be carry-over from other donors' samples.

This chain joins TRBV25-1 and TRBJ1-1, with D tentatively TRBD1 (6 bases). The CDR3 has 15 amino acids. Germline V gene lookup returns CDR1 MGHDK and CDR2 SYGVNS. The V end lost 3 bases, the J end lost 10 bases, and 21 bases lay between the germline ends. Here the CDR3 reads CASSDATGQPKVAFF. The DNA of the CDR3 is TGTGCCAGCAGTGACGCTACCGGACAGCCCAAGGTAGCTTTCTTT. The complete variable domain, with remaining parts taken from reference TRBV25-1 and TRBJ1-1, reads EADIYQTPRYLVIGTGKKITLECSQTMGHDKMYWYQQDPGMELHLIHYSYGVNSTEKGDLSSESTVSRIRTEHFPLTLESARPSHTSQYLCASSDATGQPKVAFFGQGTRLTVV.

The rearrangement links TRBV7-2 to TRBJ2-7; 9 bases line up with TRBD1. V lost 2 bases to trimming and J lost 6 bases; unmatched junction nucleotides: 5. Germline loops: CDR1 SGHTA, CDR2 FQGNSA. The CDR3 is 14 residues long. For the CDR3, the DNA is TGTGCCAGCAGCTTATTACAGGGGGCGTCCGAGCAGTACTTC. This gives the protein CASSLLQGASEQYF. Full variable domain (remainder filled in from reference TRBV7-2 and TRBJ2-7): GAGVSQSPSNKVTEKGKDVELRCDPISGHTALYWYRQSLGQGLEFLIYFQGNSAPDKSGLPSDRFSAERTGGSVSTLTIQRTQQEDSAVYLCASSLLQGASEQYFGPGTRLTVT.